The table lists the clone carrying this T cell receptor (beta chain) with a few counts. The data were produced by immunoSEQ multiplex PCR, yet TCRdb's version contains in-frame clones alone and is incomplete. This sample carries over 100,000 clones, about 72% of them seen once, and the ten largest clones take 1.5% to 2%. The data were taken from a study of blood T cell repertoires in COVID-19. Study information: The origin of the acute and convalescent COVID-19 samples was the United States, Italy and Spain.

CDR3 length: 13 amino acids. CDR1 and CDR2 from the germline V gene are SGDLS and YYNGEE. V lost 4 bases and J 4 bases, leaving 8 bases between the germline ends. This TCR was sampled from a woman aged 70-85 years with acute or convalescent COVID-19. The material sequenced was peripheral blood. This chain uses TRBV9 with TRBJ2-2; tentative D call: TRBD2 (5 bases). The CDR3: CASSFRGTGELFF. Written as DNA, the CDR3 is TGTGCCAGCAGCTTTCGGGGCACCGGGGAGCTGTTTTTT.